This T cell receptor (beta chain) was obtained from a study of shared clonotypes between healthy human individuals. General observations from the study: Limitation of the genetic and exposure-history diversity represented came from the few donors.

This CDR3 has 15 residues. Germline assignment: CDR1 SSHAT and CDR2 FNYEAQ (reference sequence). TCRdb's table, derived via immunoSEQ multiplex PCR, lists solely in-frame clones and lacks some. This sample has under 1 million clones, with just over 95% found just once. Naive CD8 cells lacked CD45RO and underwent positive selection for CCR7, leaving out terminally differentiated effector memory CD45RA+ cells. The donors, healthy adults who were HIV-negative, had experienced no recent acute infections or vaccinations. For this clone: Antigen unknown. Compared with germline, one end of the junction differs, possibly owing to a read error.

The chain couples TRBV7-7 to TRBJ2-1, with 11 bases aligning to TRBD2. The sample comprised naive CD8+ T cells sorted from blood. The TCR originated in a man under 40 in good health. The DNA for the CDR3 is TGTGCCAGCAGTTTAGGAACTAGCGGGAGAGATGAGCAGTTCTTC. It yields the protein CASSLGTSGRDEQFF.